Sequencing of this T cell receptor beta chain was carried out in a study of cytomegalovirus exposure and HLA in healthy donors. The CDR3 is 14 amino acids. CDR1 SGHTA and CDR2 FQGTGA come from the germline V gene. The V and J ends lost 1 base and 9 bases respectively, with 13 bases between them. Some clones are missing from TCRdb's copy, which holds only in-frame ones; the method was immunoSEQ multiplex PCR. The sample carries some 150,000 clones, roughly 89% recorded once. Material: PBMCs. The clonotype comes from a woman younger than 35 in good health and CMV-seropositive. V gene TRBV7-3 combines with J gene TRBJ2-1; perhaps TRBD2 as D (5 bases). This CDR3 reads CASSLNPSRAEQFF. The CDR3 DNA follows: TGTGCCAGCAGCTTAAACCCCTCGAGGGCTGAGCAGTTCTTC.